These 21 T cell receptor beta chains were all obtained from the same sample, sequenced in a study of cytomegalovirus exposure and HLA in healthy donors. The PCR contained 60 Vbeta and 13 Jbeta primers. Sequenced by immunoSEQ multiplex PCR; TCRdb stores in-frame clones only, minus some. Of about 82,000 clones listed, approximately 74% are singletons. Sequenced: PBMCs. The receptor set was obtained from a man aged 25-40 years in good health and CMV-seropositive.

The J gene is TRBJ2-5, the V gene TRBV2; tentative D call: TRBD1 (5 bases). Germline values: CDR1 SNHLY, CDR2 FYNNEI. Trimming took 0 bases from V and 2 from J, leaving 10 bases between them. This CDR3 comprises 15 residues. DNA of the CDR3: TGTGCCAGCAGTGAAGCGCTTCGACAGCAAGAGACCCAGTACTTC. Protein: CASSEALRQQETQYF.

Here the CDR3 DNA reads TGTGCCGGGGACAGGGAGACCTACACTGAAGCTTTCTTT. It is translated as CAGDRETYTEAFF. V usage is TRBV30 and J usage is TRBJ1-1, with 9 bases identical to TRBD1. Germline CDR1 GTSNPN, CDR2 SVGIG (reference sequence). The CDR3 spans 13 residues. Losses at the gene ends were 8 bases for V and 3 bases for J; bases not matched to a gene: 7.

The chain links TRBV7-9 to TRBJ1-5, with D unresolved. V was pared by 8 bases and J by 5 bases, with 19 bases between. Germline-derived CDR1 and CDR2 are SEHNR and FQNEAQ (reference sequence). CDR3 length: 15 residues. In DNA, the CDR3 is TGTGCCAGCTCCCCTGGGTCCGACACGTATCAGCCCCAGCATTTT. This encodes CASSPGSDTYQPQHF.

This chain connects TRBV6-5 to TRBJ1-4; unclear D gene. CDR3 length: 14 residues. Germline V lookup: CDR1 MNHEY, CDR2 SVGAGI. The V end was cut by 5 bases, the J end by 4 bases, with 11 bases between. The CDR3 DNA is TGTGCCAGCAGTGCTAAGTATAGTAATGAAAAACTGTTTTTT. This gives the protein CASSAKYSNEKLFF.

The chain carries TRBV29-1 and TRBJ1-2; maybe TRBD1 (6 bases). CDR1 and CDR2 (germline): SQVTM, ANQGSEA. CDR3 length equals 13 residues. V was pared by 3 bases and J by 5 bases, with 13 bases between. The CDR3 coding sequence is TGCAGCGTTGACGCGGGTAGGGGGTATGGCTACACCTTC. Amino acids: CSVDAGRGYGYTF.

This clone occurred a few times. CDR3 loop: CASSLDQRNSPLHF. The CDR3 DNA is TGTGCCAGCAGTCTGGATCAGAGGAATTCACCCCTCCACTTT. The J gene is TRBJ1-6, the V gene TRBV2; D is ambiguous. Trimming removed 5 bases from V and 7 bases from J, with 12 bases in between. The CDR3 is made up of 14 amino acids. The germline CDR1 and CDR2 sequences are SNHLY and FYNNEI.

This chain connects TRBV7-2 to TRBJ1-1; tentative D call: TRBD1 (5 bases). V lost 4 bases and J 1 base, leaving 7 bases between the germline ends. This CDR3 comprises 13 residues. Germline V gene lookup returns CDR1 SGHTA and CDR2 FQGNSA. CDR3 sequence: CASSSQGNTEAFF. The CDR3, as DNA: TGTGCCAGCAGCTCTCAGGGGAACACTGAAGCTTTCTTT.

This clone was recorded a few times. The chain carries TRBV2 and TRBJ1-1; possible D gene TRBD1, 5 bases. Germline lookup yields CDR1 SNHLY and CDR2 FYNNEI. The CDR3 spans 13 residues. Trimming stripped 7 bases from V and 3 bases from J, with 12 bases between. The CDR3 region has the DNA TGTGCCAGCACCTGGACAATCTACACTGAAGCTTTCTTT. Translation: CASTWTIYTEAFF.

The CDR3 loop reads CASSQGNQAYEQYF. The CDR3 coding sequence is TGCGCCAGCAGCCAAGGAAACCAGGCCTACGAGCAGTACTTC. This rearrangement joins TRBV4-1 to TRBJ2-7; no clear D gene. Germline V gene sequence: CDR1 MGHRA, CDR2 YSYEKL. V lost 1 base and J lost 2, with 9 bases in between. The CDR3 runs to 14 residues.

This chain joins TRBV9 and TRBJ2-2; perhaps TRBD2 as D (5 bases). V dropped 3 bases and J dropped 4 bases, with 13 bases sitting between them. Germline V gene lookup returns CDR1 SGDLS and CDR2 YYNGEE. The CDR3 consists of 15 residues. The CDR3 loop is CASSATGEPTGELFF. CDR3 DNA sequence: TGTGCCAGCAGCGCGACCGGGGAGCCCACCGGGGAGCTGTTTTTT. The whole variable domain, remainder taken from reference TRBV9 and TRBJ2-2, is DSGVTQTPKHLITATGQRVTLRCSPRSGDLSVYWYQQSLDQGLQFLIQYYNGEERAKGNILERFSAQQFPDLHSELNLSSLELGDSALYFCASSATGEPTGELFFGEGSRLTVL.

The chain is built from TRBV13 and TRBJ2-1, with a tentative D call TRBD2 (6 bases). Trimming removed 2 bases at V and 4 bases at J, with 6 bases between. CDR1 and CDR2 from the germline V gene are PRHDT and FYEKMQ (reference sequence). This CDR3 is built from 13 residues. The CDR3 bases are TGTGCCAGCAGCTTACGGGGGTACAATGAGCAGTTCTTC. This encodes CASSLRGYNEQFF.

The chain has TRBV9 and TRBJ2-4, with 10 bases identical to TRBD2. The germline V gene has CDR1 SGDLS and CDR2 YYNGEE. The V gene end was trimmed by 4 bases and the J gene end by 7 bases; junction bases not matched to a gene: 11. This CDR3 is built from 16 residues. The CDR3, as DNA: TGTGCCAGCAGCCCACCCAGCGGGAGGGCCATGAACATTCAGTACTTC. Amino acid sequence: CASSPPSGRAMNIQYF.

The chain carries TRBV28 and TRBJ2-7, with 8 bases identical to TRBD2. Germline V gene sequence: CDR1 MDHEN, CDR2 SYDVKM. This CDR3 is 16 amino acids long. The V and J ends lost 1 base and 0 bases, in that order; junction bases with no gene match: 5. In DNA form, the CDR3 reads TGTGCCAGCAGTTTATTCCTAGCGGGCATCTCCTACGAGCAGTACTTC. It codes for CASSLFLAGISYEQYF.

The CDR3, as DNA: TGTGCCAGCAGCCAAGATAGGGGGTACACTGAAGCTTTCTTT. Translation gives CASSQDRGYTEAFF. The chain employs TRBV4-2 and TRBJ1-1; TRBD1 might be the D (6 bases). The CDR3 consists of 14 residues. Germline values: CDR1 LGHNA, CDR2 YNFKEQ. The V end was cut by 0 bases, the J end by 3 bases, with 8 bases between.

In regard to this clone: Different DNA sequences within this sample yield the same CDR3. CDR3 nucleotides: TGTGCCTGGAGCAGGGGACTAGCGGGCTACAATGAGCAGTTCTTC. It is translated as CAWSRGLAGYNEQFF. The rearrangement links TRBV30 to TRBJ2-1; 12 nucleotides align to TRBD2. From germline, CDR1 is GTSNPN and CDR2 SVGIG (reference sequence). The J segment lost 3 bases and the V segment lost 3 bases, leaving 3 bases of the junction unmatched. The CDR3 loop spans 15 amino acids.

This chain uses TRBV4-3 with TRBJ1-2; D is unclear. Germline V gene lookup returns CDR1 LGHNA and CDR2 YSLEER. The CDR3 runs 13 residues. Trimming cost V 0 bases and J 7 bases, with 9 bases left between them. CDR3 loop: CASSQDRSLGYTF. CDR3 nucleotides: TGCGCCAGCAGCCAAGATCGGAGTCTTGGCTACACCTTC.

The chain recombines TRBV4-3 with TRBJ2-7; 8 nucleotides match TRBD2. V dropped 4 bases and J dropped 0; count of bases not matched to a gene: 8. The CDR3 runs to 16 residues. The germline V gene encodes CDR1 LGHNA and CDR2 YSLEER. CDR3 loop: CASSPTFSGTSYEQYF. DNA of the CDR3: TGCGCCAGCAGCCCAACCTTTAGCGGGACCTCCTACGAGCAGTACTTC.

As to this clone: The junction differs from germline at one of its ends, possibly a read error. Additional DNA sequences in this sample encode the identical CDR3. This rearrangement joins TRBV5-1 to TRBJ2-3; D gene uncertain. This CDR3 is built from 14 residues. Looked up from germline, CDR1 is SGHRS and CDR2 is YFSETQ. CDR3 region: CASSTVDLTDTQYF. DNA for the CDR3: TGTGCCAGCAGCACGGTCGATTTAACAGATACGCAGTATTTT. Supplemented by reference TRBV5-1 and TRBJ2-3, the full variable domain reads KAGVTQTPRYLIKTRGQQVTLSCSPISGHRSVSWYQQTPGQGLQFLFEYFSETQRNKGNFPGRFSGRQFSNSRSEMNVSTLELGDSALYLCASSTVDLTDTQYFGPGTRLTVL.

The V gene is TRBV7-9, the J gene TRBJ2-7, with a weak D call TRBD2 (6 bases). V gave up 4 bases and J gave up 2 bases, with 18 bases separating them. Germline V gene lookup returns CDR1 SEHNR and CDR2 FQNEAQ (reference sequence). The CDR3 runs to 16 residues. CDR3 bases: TGTGCCAGCAGCTCCTCGGTCCGGGACTCCACCTACGAGCAGTACTTC. This encodes CASSSSVRDSTYEQYF.

The V call is TRBV5-1, the J call TRBJ1-4; 7 positions match TRBD1. Germline CDR1 SGHRS, CDR2 YFSETQ. Trimming cost V 9 bases and J 5 bases; bases outside gene matches: 7. The CDR3 has 13 residues. CDR3 sequence (DNA): TGCGCCACCTCGACAGGGTTGAATGAAAAACTGTTTTTT. Translated: CATSTGLNEKLFF.

V and J are TRBV5-1 and TRBJ1-2; D ambiguous. The germline gives CDR1 SGHRS, CDR2 YFSETQ. The CDR3 contains 15 residues. V was pared by 0 bases and J by 7 bases, with 16 bases between. CDR3 nucleotides: TGCGCCAGCAGCTTGGAAATTGAGGGTTATGGTGGCTACACCTTC. Translated: CASSLEIEGYGGYTF.